This T cell receptor (beta chain) was captured in a study of graft-versus-host responses after intestinal transplantation (dated by TCRdb to about 2021). Regarding the study in general: The transplants that recipients received were multivisceral, liver-intestinal, or isolated intestinal. Every recipient was given anti-thymocyte globulin induction, followed by around three years of maintenance tacrolimus and steroids. Bulk TCR-beta CDR3 sequencing was used to track graft-versus-host and host-versus-graft alloreactive T cell clones in the graft, circulation and bone marrow after intestinal transplantation. To identify alloreactive clones, pre-transplant mixed lymphocyte reaction products were sequenced and compared with unstimulated pre-transplant donor and recipient T cells. The cohort enrolled 24 intestinal transplant recipients, one of whom was a retransplant, and a few patients without pretransplant specimens were excluded. A peak of at least 4% donor T cells among recipient peripheral blood mononuclear cells was the definition used for donor T cell macrochimerism. Rather than going through the commercial service, samples from three later patients were sequenced in-house on an Illumina MiSeq and processed with MiXCR. Study-wide conclusions, independent of this receptor: Conclusions were limited by the relatively low number and heterogeneity of intestinal transplant patients. Patients with donor T cell macrochimerism had high GvH to HvG T cell clonal ratios in their allografts. Peak levels of circulating GvH clones were associated with declines in HvG clones early after transplant. GvH clones were detected in recipient bone marrow, and some of these GvH clones were observed earlier in ileal mucosa or blood, consistent with an intestinal mucosal origin.

The CDR3 contains 16 residues, cysteine and phenylalanine counted. The retained sequence is limited to the CDR3, 48 bases, with the frame set at the first base. Taken from the germline V gene (reference sequence), the CDR1 and CDR2 loops are MNHEY and SMNVEV. The junction shows trimming of 2 bases on V and 2 bases on J, and the gene matches do not reach 6 bases of it. Note on this clone: The antigen it recognizes is unknown. No quality values exist for individual bases; no much larger clone is one base distant.

The time point label, read with the paper, signifies: cells obtained before transplantation from donor or recipient. CD3+CD4+ and CD3+CD8+ populations were FACS-sorted from unstimulated pre-transplant donor and recipient cells taken from spleen or lymph nodes. Library creation used the immunoSEQ multiplex PCR assay. For most patients, genomic DNA was isolated with the Qiagen DNeasy Blood and Tissue Kit and shipped frozen to Adaptive Biotechnologies for TCR sequencing. For most patients, high-throughput TCR-beta CDR3 sequencing of genomic DNA was performed by Adaptive Biotechnologies. The source study handled its data this way. Adaptive's ImmunoSEQ software was the source of the TCR sequencing data for 18 patients, while a few other patients were processed with MiXCR and VDJtools. To correct CD4 versus CD8 sorting errors, any sequence found in both subsets at a frequency ratio below 5:1 was removed. CDR3 nucleotide sequences shared between donor and recipient were removed because the origin of such sequences could not be assigned. To count as alloreactive, a clone needed at least 2-fold expansion over unstimulated cells and a minimum CFSE-low frequency of 0.002% (template counts) or 0.001% (read counts). A clone was considered mappable if detected in the sequenced pre-transplant spleen, lymph node, or MLR CFSE-low populations of the donor or recipient. The cumulative frequency of alloreactive clones was calculated as a percentage of all sequences, weighted by copy number. TCRdb took this table from immuneACCESS and kept in-frame rearrangements with V and J called. Such tables lack part of the clones; where checked against another copy, unresolved V genes explain under half of the gap, and the rest is unexplained. Clone size and the V and J calls come from that table; the DNA yielded D and trimming. For this sample there are about 91,000 clones; about 91% appear just once. Under 0.4% of the sample goes to the ten largest clones.

Sequencing was performed on unstimulated CD4+ T cells sorted from spleen or lymph node cells, taken before transplant. This receptor was taken from a human donor who was the organ donor for an intestinal transplant. Recombination linked TRBV27 to TRBJ2-7, and 10 junctional nucleotides match TRBD1. The DNA reads TGTGCCAGCAGTTTAATTCGGGACAGGGGTGCCTACGAGCAGTACTTC. The translation is CASSLIRDRGAYEQYF.